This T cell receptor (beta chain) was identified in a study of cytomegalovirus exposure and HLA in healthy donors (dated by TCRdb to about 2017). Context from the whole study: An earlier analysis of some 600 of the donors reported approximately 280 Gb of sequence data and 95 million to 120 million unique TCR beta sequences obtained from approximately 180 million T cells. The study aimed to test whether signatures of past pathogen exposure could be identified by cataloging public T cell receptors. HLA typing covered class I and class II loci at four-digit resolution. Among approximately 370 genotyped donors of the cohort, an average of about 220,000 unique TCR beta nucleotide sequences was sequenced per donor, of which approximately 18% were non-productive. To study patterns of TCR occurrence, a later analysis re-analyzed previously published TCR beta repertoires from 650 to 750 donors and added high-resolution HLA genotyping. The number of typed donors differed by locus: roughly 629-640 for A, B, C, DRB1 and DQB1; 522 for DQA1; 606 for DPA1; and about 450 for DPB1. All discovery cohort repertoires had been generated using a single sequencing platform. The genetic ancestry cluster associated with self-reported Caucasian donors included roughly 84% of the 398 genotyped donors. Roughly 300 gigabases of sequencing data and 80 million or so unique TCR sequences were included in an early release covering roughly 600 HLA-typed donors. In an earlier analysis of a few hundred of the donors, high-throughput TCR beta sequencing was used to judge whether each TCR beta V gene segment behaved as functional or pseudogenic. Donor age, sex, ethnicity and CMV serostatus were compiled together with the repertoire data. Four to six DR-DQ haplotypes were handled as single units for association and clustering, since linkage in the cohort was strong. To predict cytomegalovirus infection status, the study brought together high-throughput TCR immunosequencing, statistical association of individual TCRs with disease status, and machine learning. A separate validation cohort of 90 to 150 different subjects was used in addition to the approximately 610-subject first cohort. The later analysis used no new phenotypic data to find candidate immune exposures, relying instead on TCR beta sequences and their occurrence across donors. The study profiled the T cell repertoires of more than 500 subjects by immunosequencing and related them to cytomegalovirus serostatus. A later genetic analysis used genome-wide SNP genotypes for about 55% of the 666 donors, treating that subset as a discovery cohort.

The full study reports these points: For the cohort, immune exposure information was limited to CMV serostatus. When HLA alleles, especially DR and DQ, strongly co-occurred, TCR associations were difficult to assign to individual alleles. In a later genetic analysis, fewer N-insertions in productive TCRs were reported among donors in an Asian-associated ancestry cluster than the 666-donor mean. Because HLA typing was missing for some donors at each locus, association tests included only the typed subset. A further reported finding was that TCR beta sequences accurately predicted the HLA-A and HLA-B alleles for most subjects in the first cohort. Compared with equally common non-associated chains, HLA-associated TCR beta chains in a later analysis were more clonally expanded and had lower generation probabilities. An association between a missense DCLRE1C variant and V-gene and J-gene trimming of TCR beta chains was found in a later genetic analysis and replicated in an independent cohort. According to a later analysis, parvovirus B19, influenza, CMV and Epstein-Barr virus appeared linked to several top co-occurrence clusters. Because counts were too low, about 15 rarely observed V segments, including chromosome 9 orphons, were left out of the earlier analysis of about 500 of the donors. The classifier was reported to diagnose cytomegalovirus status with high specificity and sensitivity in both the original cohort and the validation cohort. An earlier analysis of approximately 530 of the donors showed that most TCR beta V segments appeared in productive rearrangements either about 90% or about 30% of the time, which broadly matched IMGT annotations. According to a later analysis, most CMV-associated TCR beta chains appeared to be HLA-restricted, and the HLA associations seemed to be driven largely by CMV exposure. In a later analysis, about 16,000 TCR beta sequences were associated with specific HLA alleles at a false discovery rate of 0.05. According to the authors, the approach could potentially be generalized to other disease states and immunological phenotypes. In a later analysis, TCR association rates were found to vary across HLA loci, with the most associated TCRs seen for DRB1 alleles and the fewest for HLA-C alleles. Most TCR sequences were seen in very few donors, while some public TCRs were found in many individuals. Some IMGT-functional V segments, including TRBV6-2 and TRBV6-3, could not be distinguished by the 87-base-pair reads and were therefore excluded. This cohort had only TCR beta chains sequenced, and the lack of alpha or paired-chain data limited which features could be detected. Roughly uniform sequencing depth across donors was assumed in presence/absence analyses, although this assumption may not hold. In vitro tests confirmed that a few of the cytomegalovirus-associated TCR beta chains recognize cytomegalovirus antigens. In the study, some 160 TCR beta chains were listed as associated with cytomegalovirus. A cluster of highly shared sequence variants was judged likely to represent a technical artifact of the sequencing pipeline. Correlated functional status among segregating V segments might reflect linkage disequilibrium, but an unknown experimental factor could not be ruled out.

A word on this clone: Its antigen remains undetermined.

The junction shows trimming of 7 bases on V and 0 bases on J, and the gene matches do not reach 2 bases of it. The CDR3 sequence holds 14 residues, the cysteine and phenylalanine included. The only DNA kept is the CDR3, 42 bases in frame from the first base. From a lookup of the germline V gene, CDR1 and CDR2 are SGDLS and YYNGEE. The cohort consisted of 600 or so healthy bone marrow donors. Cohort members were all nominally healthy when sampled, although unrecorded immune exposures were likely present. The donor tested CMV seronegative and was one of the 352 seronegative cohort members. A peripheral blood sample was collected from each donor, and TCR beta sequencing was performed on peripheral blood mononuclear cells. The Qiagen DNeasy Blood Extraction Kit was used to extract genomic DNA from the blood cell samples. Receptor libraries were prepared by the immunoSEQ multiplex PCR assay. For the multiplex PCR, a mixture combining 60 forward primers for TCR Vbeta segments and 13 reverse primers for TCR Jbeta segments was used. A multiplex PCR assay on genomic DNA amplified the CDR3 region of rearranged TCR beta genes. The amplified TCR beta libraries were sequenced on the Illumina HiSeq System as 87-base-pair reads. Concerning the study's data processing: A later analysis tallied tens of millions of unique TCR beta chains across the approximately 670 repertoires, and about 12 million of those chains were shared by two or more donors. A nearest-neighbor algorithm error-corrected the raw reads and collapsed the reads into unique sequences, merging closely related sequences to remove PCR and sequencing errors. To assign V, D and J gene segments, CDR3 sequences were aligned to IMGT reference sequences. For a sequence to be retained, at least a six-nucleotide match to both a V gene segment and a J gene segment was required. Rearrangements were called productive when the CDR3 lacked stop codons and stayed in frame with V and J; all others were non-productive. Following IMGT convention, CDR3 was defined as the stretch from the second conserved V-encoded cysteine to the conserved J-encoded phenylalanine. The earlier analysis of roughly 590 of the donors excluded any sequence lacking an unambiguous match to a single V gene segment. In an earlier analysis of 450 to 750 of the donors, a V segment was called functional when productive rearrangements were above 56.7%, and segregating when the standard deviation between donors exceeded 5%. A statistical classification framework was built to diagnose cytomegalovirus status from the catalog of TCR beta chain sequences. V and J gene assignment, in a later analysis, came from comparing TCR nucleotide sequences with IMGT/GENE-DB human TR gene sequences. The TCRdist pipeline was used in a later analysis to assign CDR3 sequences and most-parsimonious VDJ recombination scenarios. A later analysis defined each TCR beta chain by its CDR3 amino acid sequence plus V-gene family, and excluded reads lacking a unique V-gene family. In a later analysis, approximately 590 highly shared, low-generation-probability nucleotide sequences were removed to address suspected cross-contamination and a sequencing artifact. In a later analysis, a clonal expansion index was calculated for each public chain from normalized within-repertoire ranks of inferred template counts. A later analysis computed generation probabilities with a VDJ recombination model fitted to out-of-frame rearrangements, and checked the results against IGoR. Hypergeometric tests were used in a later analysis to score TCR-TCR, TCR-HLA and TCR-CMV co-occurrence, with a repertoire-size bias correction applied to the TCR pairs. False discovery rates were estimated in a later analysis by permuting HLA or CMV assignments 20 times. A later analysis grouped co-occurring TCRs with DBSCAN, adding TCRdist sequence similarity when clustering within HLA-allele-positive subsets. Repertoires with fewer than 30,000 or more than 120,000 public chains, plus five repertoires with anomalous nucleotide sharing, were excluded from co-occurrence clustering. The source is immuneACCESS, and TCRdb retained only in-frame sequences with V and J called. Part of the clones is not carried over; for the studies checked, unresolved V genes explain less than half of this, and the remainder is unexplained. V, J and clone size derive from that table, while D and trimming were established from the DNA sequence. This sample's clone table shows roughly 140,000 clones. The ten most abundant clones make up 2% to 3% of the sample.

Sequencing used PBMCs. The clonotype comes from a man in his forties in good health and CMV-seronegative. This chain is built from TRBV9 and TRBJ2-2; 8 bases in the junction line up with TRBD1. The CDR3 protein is CASRGQANTGELFF. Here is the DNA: TGTGCCAGCCGGGGACAGGCGAACACCGGGGAGCTGTTTTTT.